This T cell receptor (beta chain) was sequenced in a study of cytotoxic CD8 clonotypes in ibrutinib-treated CLL. Germline assignment: CDR1 SGHRS and CDR2 YFSETQ. V lost 0 bases and J 1 base, leaving 5 bases between the germline ends. This CDR3 comprises 14 residues. Depths of 1 in 200,000 to 1 in 1 million T cells were the sequencing target. Libraries were prepared by immunoSEQ multiplex PCR; TCRdb keeps only in-frame clonotypes and omits some of them. Among over 75,000 clones listed, roughly 80% were seen once. The chain is built from TRBV5-1 and TRBJ1-3, with D unresolved. Sequencing used PBMCs, obtained after 12 months of ibrutinib treatment. This TCR was sampled from a human donor with chronic lymphocytic leukemia. Here the CDR3 reads CASSLDLSGNTIYF. The CDR3 DNA follows: TGCGCCAGCAGCTTGGACTTGTCTGGAAACACCATATATTTT. Using reference TRBV5-1 and TRBJ1-3 for the parts outside the CDR3, the full variable domain is KAGVTQTPRYLIKTRGQQVTLSCSPISGHRSVSWYQQTPGQGLQFLFEYFSETQRNKGNFPGRFSGRQFSNSRSEMNVSTLELGDSALYLCASSLDLSGNTIYFGEGSWLTVV.